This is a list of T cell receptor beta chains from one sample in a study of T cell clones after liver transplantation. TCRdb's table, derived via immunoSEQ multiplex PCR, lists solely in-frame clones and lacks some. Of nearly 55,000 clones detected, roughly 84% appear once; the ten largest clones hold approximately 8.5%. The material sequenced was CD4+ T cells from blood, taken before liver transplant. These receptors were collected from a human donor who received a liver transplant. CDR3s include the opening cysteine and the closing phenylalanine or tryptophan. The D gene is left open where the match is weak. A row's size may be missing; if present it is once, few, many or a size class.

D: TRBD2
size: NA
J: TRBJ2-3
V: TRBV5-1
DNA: TGCGCCAGCAGCCCGGGACTAGCGGCCGATACGCAGTATTTT
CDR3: CASSPGLAADTQYF

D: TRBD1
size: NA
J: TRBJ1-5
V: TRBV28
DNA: TGTGCCAGCGTACTACAGGGGGCGCAGCCCCAGCATTTT
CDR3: CASVLQGAQPQHF

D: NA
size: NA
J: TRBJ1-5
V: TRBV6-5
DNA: TGTGCCAGCAGGCCCGGGGGTACCAATCAGCCCCAGCATTTT
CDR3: CASRPGGTNQPQHF

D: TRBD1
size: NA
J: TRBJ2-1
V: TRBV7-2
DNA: TGTGCCAGCAGCCCCCGGGACAGGGGGACGAGGGAGCAGTTCTTC
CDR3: CASSPRDRGTREQFF

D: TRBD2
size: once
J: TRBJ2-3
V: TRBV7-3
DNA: TGTGCCAGCAGCCTTAAAGCGGGACTGGGGACAGATACGCAGTATTTT
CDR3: CASSLKAGLGTDTQYF

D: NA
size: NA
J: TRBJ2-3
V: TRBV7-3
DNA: TGTGCCAGCAGCTCGACCTTGAGTGGCACAGATACGCAGTATTTT
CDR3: CASSSTLSGTDTQYF

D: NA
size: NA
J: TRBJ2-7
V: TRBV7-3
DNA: TGTGCCAGCAGCTTAAGACCGGGGTACGAGCAGTACTTC
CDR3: CASSLRPGYEQYF

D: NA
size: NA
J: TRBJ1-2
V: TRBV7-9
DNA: TGTGCCAGCAGCTTAGAAGCCCGTGGCTACACCTTC
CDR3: CASSLEARGYTF

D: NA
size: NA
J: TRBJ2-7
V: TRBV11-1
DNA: TGTGCCAGCACCTTCGGCTACGAGCAGTACTTC
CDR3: CASTFGYEQYF

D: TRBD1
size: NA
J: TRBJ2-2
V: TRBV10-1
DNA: TGCGCCAGCAGTGAGTTCCGGGACAGTAATCACGGGGAGCTGTTTTTT
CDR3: CASSEFRDSNHGELFF

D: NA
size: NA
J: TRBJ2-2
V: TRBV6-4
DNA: TGTGCCAGCACTATTTCCGGGCCTAACACCGGGGAGCTGTTTTTT
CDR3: CASTISGPNTGELFF

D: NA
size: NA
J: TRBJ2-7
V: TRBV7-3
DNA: TGTGCCAGCAGTCTCGAGCGGGCTAGGATCTTAGACTTC
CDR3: CASSLERARILDF